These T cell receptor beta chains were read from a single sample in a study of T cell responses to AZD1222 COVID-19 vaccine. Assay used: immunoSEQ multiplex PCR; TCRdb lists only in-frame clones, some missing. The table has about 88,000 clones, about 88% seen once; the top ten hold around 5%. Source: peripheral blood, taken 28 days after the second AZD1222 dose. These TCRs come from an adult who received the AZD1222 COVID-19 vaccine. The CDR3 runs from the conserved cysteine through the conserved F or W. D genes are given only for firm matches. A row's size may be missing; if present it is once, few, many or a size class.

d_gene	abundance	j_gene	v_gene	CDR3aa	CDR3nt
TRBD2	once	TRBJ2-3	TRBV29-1	CSVVSSGVDSQYF	TGCAGCGTTGTAAGTAGCGGGGTCGATTCGCAGTATTTT
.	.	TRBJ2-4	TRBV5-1	CASSWGDSSNIQYF	TGCGCCAGCAGCTGGGGGGACAGCTCAAACATTCAGTACTTC
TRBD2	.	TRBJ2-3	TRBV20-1	CSASLPAGVADTQYF	TGCAGTGCTAGTCTCCCAGCGGGGGTTGCAGATACGCAGTATTTT
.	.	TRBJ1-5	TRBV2	CASSEGRGYHPQHF	TGTGCCAGCAGTGAAGGTAGAGGCTACCACCCCCAGCATTTT
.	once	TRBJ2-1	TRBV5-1	CASSLSGNEQFF	TGCGCCAGCAGCTTGTCGGGAAATGAGCAGTTCTTC
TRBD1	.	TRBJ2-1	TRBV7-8	CASTPPGQGHNEQFF	TGTGCCAGCACGCCCCCGGGACAGGGACACAATGAGCAGTTCTTC
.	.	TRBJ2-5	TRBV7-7	CASSLPGEETQYF	TGTGCCAGCAGCTTACCGGGGGAGGAGACCCAGTACTTC
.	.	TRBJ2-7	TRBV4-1	CASSRQQADNSPYEQYF	TGCGCCAGCAGCCGCCAACAGGCGGACAATTCTCCTTACGAGCAGTACTTC
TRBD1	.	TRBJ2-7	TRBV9	CASSLTPEGPGGYHEQYF	TGTGCCAGCAGCCTCACTCCAGAGGGGCCAGGGGGTTACCACGAGCAGTACTTC
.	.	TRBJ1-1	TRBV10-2	CASSVTGSSMNTEAFF	TGCGCCAGCAGTGTAACAGGGAGTTCGATGAACACTGAAGCTTTCTTT
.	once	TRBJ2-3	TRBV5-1	CASSAGEYDTQYF	TGCGCCAGCAGTGCAGGGGAGTACGATACGCAGTATTTT
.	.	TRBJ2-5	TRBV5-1	CASSLGQETQYF	TGCGCCAGCAGCTTGGGGCAAGAGACCCAGTACTTC
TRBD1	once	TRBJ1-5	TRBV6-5	CASSRRADRLDAQHF	TGTGCCAGCAGTAGAAGAGCGGACAGGTTGGACGCCCAGCATTTT
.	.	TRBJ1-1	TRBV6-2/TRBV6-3	CASSYPQGVFSEAFF	TGTGCCAGCAGTTACCCCCAGGGCGTCTTTTCTGAAGCTTTCTTT
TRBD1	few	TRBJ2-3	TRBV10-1	CASSDSGGRDTQYF	TGCGCCAGCAGTGATTCAGGGGGAAGAGATACGCAGTATTTT
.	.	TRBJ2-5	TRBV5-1	CASSKDGGSETQYF	TGCGCCAGCAGCAAGGACGGGGGCTCGGAGACCCAGTACTTC
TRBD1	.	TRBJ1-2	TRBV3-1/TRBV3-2	CASSQAGTEGYGYTF	TGTGCCAGCAGCCAAGCCGGGACAGAGGGTTATGGCTACACCTTC
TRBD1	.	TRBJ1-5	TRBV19	CASTESPGQQYQPQHF	TGTGCCAGTACCGAGAGTCCGGGACAGCAATATCAGCCCCAGCATTTT
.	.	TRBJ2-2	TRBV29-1	CSVVDPLRTGELFF	TGCAGCGTGGTAGACCCGTTGCGCACCGGGGAGCTGTTTTTT
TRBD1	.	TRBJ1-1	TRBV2	CASSRGQADTEAFF	TGTGCCAGCAGCAGGGGACAGGCGGACACTGAAGCTTTCTTT
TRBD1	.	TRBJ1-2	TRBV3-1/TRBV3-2	CASSLGQGAMGYTF	TGTGCCAGCAGCCTGGGACAGGGGGCGATGGGCTACACCTTC
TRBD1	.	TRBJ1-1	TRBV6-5	CASSWDRVNTEAFF	TGTGCCAGCAGCTGGGACAGGGTAAACACTGAAGCTTTCTTT
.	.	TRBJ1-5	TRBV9	CASSSRYDQPQHF	TGTGCCAGCAGCAGTAGGTATGATCAGCCCCAGCATTTT
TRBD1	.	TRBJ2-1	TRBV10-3	CAIRGQGRDEQFF	TGTGCCATCAGAGGACAGGGGAGGGATGAGCAGTTCTTC
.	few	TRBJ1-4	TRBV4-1	CASSHPRQDATNEKLFF	TGCGCCAGCAGCCACCCCCGACAGGACGCAACTAATGAAAAACTGTTTTTT
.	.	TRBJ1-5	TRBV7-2	CASSAPFRGGQPQHF	TGTGCCAGCAGCGCCCCTTTCCGAGGGGGACAGCCCCAGCATTTT
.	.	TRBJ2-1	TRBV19	CASSPSDTRQFF	TGTGCCAGTAGTCCCTCGGACACCAGACAGTTCTTC
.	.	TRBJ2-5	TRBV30	CAWSRQETQYF	TGTGCCTGGAGTCGACAAGAGACCCAGTACTTC
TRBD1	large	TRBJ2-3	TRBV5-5	CASSLAGQGAGDTQYF	TGTGCCAGCAGCTTGGCCGGACAGGGGGCAGGGGATACGCAGTATTTT
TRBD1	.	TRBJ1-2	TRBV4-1	CASSQGTGPYGYTF	TGCGCCAGCAGCCAGGGGACAGGCCCCTATGGCTACACCTTC
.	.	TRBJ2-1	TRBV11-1	CASSETGISSYNEQFF	TGTGCCAGCAGCGAGACAGGAATTAGCTCCTACAATGAGCAGTTCTTC
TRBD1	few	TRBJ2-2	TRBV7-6	CASRRTGGHTGELFF	TGTGCCAGCAGACGCACAGGGGGTCACACCGGGGAGCTGTTTTTT
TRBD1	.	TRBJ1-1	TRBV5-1	CASSLSTGVNTEAFF	TGCGCCAGCAGCCTGTCGACAGGGGTGAACACTGAAGCTTTCTTT
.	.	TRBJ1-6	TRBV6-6	CASSYSGRTINSPLHF	TGTGCCAGCAGTTACTCTGGACGGACAATTAATTCACCCCTCCACTTT
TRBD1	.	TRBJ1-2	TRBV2	CASTRDRREGYTF	TGTGCCAGTACCCGGGACAGGAGGGAGGGCTACACCTTC
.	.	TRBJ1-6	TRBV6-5	CASRRVGANSPLHF	TGTGCCAGCAGGAGGGTCGGGGCCAACTCACCACTCCACTTT
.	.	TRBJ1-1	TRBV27	CASSLKRQANTEAFF	TGTGCCAGCAGTTTAAAGAGGCAGGCGAACACTGAAGCTTTCTTT
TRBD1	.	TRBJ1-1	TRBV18	CASSPLSGTGLTNTEAFF	TGTGCCAGCTCACCACTTAGCGGGACAGGGTTAACGAACACTGAAGCTTTCTTT
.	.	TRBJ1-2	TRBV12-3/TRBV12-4	CASSLGGFYGYTF	TGTGCCAGCAGTTTAGGGGGATTCTATGGCTACACCTTC
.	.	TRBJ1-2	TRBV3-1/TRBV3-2	CASTLGGVYGATF	TGTGCCAGCACCCTTGGCGGGGTGTATGGGGCCACCTTC
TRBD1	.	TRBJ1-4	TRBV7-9	CASSPDRVEKLFF	TGTGCCAGCAGCCCGGACAGGGTTGAAAAACTGTTTTTT
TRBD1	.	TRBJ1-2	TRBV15	CATSLEKRDRGHGYTF	TGTGCCACCAGCTTAGAAAAGAGGGACAGGGGCCATGGCTACACCTTC
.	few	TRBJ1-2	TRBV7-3	CASSPGAGYGYTF	TGTGCCAGCAGCCCAGGGGCAGGCTATGGCTACACCTTC